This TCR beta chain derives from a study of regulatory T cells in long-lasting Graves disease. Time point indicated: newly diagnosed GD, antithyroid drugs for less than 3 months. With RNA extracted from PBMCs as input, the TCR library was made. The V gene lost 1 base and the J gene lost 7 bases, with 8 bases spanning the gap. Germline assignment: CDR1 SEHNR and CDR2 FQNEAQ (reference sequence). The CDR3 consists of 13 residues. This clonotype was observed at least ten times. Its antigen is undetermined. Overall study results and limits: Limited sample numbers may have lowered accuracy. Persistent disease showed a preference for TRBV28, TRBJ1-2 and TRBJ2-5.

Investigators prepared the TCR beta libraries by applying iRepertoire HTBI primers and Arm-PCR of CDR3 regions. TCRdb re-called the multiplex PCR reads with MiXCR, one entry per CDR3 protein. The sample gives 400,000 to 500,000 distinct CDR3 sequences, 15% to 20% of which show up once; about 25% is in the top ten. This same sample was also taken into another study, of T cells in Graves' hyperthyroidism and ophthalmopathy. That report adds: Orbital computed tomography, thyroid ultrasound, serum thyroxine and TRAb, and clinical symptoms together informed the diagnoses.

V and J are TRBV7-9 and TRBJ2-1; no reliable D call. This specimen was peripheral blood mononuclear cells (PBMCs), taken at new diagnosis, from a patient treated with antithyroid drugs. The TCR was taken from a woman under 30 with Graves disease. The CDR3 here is CASSLGSANEQFF. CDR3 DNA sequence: TGTGCCAGCAGCTTAGGATCGGCGAATGAGCAGTTCTTC.